What follows is one T cell receptor beta chain and its context. TCRdb called the RT-PCR reads again in MiXCR, with one record for every CDR3 protein. The table lists approximately 140,000 distinct CDR3 sequences, approximately 37% of them singletons. This sample is part of a study of patients and donors after allogeneic stem cell transplantation. Sequenced input: blood, either unsorted or a sorted T cell fraction (not recorded which). The receptor comes from a human donor who was either an allogeneic HSCT recipient or a stem cell or donor lymphocyte infusion donor (not recorded which). It is not recorded whose cells these are; they may come from a transplant donor.

Here the CDR3 DNA reads TGTGCCAGCAGTCTTCAACAGGGAGGCGAAAAACTGTTTTTT. Translating gives CASSLQQGGEKLFF. The V and J genes are TRBV28 and TRBJ1-4, with D perhaps matching TRBD1 (6 bases). Per the germline V gene, CDR1 is MDHEN and CDR2 is SYDVKM. The CDR3 covers 14 residues. V lost 5 bases and J 8 bases, leaving 15 bases between the germline ends. Using reference TRBV28 and TRBJ1-4 for the parts outside the CDR3, the full variable domain is DVKVTQSSRYLVKRTGEKVFLECVQDMDHENMFWYRQDPGLGLRLIYFSYDVKMKEKGDIPEGYSVSREKKERFSLILESASTNQTSMYLCASSLQQGGEKLFFGSGTQLSVL.